The subject of this entry is one T cell receptor (beta chain). Its specificity is unknown. The data are from a study of cytomegalovirus exposure and HLA in healthy donors. Overall study: Previous work identified 100 million or so unique TCR beta sequences from roughly 180 million T cells. Study-wide results and caveats: In a later analysis, parvovirus B19, influenza, CMV and Epstein-Barr virus appeared linked to several top co-occurrence clusters.

Both 60 Vbeta primers and 13 Jbeta primers went into the PCR. Only in-frame clones appear in the TCRdb table, and some are missing; sequencing was by immunoSEQ multiplex PCR. Of roughly 150,000 clones in the sample, 70% to 80% were seen once. Germline loops: CDR1 SGHNT, CDR2 YENEEA. The V gene end was trimmed by 0 bases and the J gene end by 8 bases; junction bases not matched to a gene: 3. This CDR3 spans 14 amino acids. This TCR was recovered from a woman in her thirties or forties in good health and CMV-seronegative. This chain links TRBV11-3 with TRBJ1-1, with TRBD1 matching over 10 bases. Material: PBMCs. DNA for the CDR3: TGTGCCAGCAGCTTAGATTGGGGACAGGGGGAAGCTTTCTTT. Translation: CASSLDWGQGEAFF.